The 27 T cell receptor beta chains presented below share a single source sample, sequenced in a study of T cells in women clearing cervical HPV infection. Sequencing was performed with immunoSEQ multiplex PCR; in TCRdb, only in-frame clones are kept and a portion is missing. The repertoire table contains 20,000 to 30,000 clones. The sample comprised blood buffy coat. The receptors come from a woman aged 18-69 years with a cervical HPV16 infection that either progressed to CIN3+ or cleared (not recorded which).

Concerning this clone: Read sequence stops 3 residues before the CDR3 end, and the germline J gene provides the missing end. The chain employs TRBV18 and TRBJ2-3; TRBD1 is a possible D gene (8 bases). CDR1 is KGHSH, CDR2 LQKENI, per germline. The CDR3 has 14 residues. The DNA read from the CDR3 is TGTGCCAGCTCACCAACAGGGGGGGATCAGCCG. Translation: CASSPTGGDQP. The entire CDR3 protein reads CASSPTGGDQPQYF.

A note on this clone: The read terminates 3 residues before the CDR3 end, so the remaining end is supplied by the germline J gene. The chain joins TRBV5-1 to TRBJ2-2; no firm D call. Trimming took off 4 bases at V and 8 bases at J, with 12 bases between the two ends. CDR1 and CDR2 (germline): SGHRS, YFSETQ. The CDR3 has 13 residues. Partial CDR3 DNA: TGCGCCAGCAGCGAGGTTTTAAGGGGGGAG. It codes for CASSEVLRGE. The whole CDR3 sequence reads CASSEVLRGELFF.

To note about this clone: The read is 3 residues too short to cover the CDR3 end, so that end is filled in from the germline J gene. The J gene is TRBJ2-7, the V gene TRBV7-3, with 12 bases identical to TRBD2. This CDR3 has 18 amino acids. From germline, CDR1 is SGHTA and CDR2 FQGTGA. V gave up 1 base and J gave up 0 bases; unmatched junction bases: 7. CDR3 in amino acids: CASSLRGGLAGNSYEQYF. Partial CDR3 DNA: TGTGCCAGCAGCTTAAGGGGGGGACTAGCGGGCAACTCCTACGAG.

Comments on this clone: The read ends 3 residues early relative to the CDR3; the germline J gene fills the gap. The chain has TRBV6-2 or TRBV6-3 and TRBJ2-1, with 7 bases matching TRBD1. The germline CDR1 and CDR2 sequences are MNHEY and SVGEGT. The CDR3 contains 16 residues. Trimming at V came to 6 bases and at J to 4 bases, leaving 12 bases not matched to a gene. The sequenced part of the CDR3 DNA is TGTGCCAGCAGACTCACGGAAGGGGGCTGGTACAATGAG. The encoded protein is CASRLTEGGWYNE. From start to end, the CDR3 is CASRLTEGGWYNEQFF.

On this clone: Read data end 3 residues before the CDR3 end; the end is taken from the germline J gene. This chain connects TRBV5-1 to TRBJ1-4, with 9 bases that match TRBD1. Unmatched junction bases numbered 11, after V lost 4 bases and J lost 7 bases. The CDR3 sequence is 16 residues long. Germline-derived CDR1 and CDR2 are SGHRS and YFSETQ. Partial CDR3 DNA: TGCGCCAGCAGCGTTAACGTTAGGACAGGGGTTGAAAAA. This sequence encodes CASSVNVRTGVEK. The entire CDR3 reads CASSVNVRTGVEKLFF.

CDR3 bases read: TGTGCCAGCAGCTCATTCGACAGGGGACCGAAC. Its protein product is CASSSFDRGPN. The full CDR3 is CASSSFDRGPNYTF. The chain couples TRBV7-9 to TRBJ1-2, with TRBD1 matching over 8 bases. The read ends 3 residues early relative to the CDR3; the germline J gene fills the gap. The germline CDR1 and CDR2 sequences are SEHNR and FQNEAQ (reference sequence). The CDR3 has 14 amino acids.

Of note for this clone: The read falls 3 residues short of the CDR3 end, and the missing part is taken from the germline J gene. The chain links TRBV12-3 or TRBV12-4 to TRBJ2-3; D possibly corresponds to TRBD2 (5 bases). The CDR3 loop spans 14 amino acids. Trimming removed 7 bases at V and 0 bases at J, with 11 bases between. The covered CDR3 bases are TGTGCCAGCAAGAGCGGAGTTAGCACAGATACG. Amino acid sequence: CASKSGVSTDT. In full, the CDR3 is CASKSGVSTDTQYF.

The sequenced CDR3 bases are TGTGCCAGCAGCGCCGACAGGGGGCGAGAGACG. Amino acids: CASSADRGRET. The entire CDR3 protein reads CASSADRGRETQYF. This rearrangement joins TRBV7-2 to TRBJ2-3; 10 bases align to TRBD1. The sequenced fragment ends 3 residues before the CDR3 boundary, so the rest is inferred from the germline J gene. Germline assignment: CDR1 SGHTA and CDR2 FQGNSA. The CDR3 is 14 amino acids.

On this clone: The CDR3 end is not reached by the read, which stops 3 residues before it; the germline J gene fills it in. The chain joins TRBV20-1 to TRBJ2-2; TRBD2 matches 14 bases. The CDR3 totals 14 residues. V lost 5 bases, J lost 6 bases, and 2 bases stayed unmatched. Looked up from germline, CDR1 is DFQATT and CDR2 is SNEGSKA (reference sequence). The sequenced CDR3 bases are TGCAGTGCTGGGACTAGCGGGAGTTCCGGGGAG. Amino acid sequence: CSAGTSGSSGE. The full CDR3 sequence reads CSAGTSGSSGELFF.

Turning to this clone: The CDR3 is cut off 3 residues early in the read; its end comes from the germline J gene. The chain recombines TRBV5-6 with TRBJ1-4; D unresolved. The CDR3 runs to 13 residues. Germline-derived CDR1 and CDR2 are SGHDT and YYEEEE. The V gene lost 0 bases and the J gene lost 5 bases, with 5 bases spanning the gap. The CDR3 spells CASSLEVNEKLFF. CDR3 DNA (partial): TGTGCCAGCAGCTTGGAGGTCAATGAAAAA.

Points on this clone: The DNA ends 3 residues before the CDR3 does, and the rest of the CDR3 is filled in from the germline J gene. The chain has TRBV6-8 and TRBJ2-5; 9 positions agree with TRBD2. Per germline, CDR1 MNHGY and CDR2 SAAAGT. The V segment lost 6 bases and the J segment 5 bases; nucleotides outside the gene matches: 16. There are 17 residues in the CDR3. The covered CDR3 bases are TGTGCCAGCAGAAGACGGACGGGCGGGAGGGCCGATGAGACC. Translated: CASRRRTGGRADET. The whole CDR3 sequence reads CASRRRTGGRADETQYF.

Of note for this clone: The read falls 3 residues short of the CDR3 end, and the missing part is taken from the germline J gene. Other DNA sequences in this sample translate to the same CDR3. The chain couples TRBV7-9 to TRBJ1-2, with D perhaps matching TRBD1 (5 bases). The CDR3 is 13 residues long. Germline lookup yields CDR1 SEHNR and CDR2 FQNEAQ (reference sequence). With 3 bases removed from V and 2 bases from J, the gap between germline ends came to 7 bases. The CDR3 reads CASSLGGNYGYTF. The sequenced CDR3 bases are TGTGCCAGCAGCTTGGGGGGAAACTATGGC.

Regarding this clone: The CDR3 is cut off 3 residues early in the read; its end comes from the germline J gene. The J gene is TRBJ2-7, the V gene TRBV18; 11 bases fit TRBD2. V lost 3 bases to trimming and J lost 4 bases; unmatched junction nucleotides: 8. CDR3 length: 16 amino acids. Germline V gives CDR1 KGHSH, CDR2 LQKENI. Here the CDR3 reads CASSPPGSSGRYEQYF. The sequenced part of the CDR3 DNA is TGTGCCAGCTCACCCCCTGGCTCTAGCGGGAGGTACGAG.

The CDR3 region is CASSFRLVQTQYF. Partial CDR3 DNA: TGCGCCAGCAGCTTCAGGCTTGTGCAGACC. J is TRBJ2-5 and V is TRBV5-1; D unclear. The read halts 3 residues ahead of the CDR3 end, with the missing end drawn from the germline J gene. The CDR3 length is 13 residues. Germline V gene data show CDR1 as SGHRS and CDR2 as YFSETQ. V lost 2 bases, J lost 6 bases, and 11 bases lay in between.

The CDR3 loop reads CSGAVGTGIPDTQYF. CDR3 DNA (partial): TGCAGTGGGGCTGTGGGGACAGGGATCCCAGATACG. V and J are TRBV20-1 and TRBJ2-3; 9 positions match TRBD1. The CDR3 goes on 3 residues after the read ends, and that part is filled in from the germline J gene. The CDR3 has 15 amino acids. Germline values: CDR1 DFQATT, CDR2 SNEGSKA (reference sequence). With 7 bases clipped from V and 4 bases from J, the junction kept 12 bases outside the gene matches.

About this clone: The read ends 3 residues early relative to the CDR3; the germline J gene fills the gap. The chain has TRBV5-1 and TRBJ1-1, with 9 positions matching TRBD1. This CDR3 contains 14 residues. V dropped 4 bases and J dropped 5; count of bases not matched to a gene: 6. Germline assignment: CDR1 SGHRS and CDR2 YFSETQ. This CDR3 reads CASSPTGGGTEAFF. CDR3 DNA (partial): TGCGCCAGCAGCCCGACAGGGGGGGGGACTGAA.

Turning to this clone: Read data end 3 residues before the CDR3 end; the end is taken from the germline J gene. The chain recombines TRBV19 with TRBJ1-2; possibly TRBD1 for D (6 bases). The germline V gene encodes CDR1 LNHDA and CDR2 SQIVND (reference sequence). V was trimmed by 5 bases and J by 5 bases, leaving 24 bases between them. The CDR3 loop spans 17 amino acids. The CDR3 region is CASSPRYRVGMRYGYTF. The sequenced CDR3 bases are TGTGCCAGTAGTCCTCGGTACAGGGTGGGCATGAGGTATGGC.

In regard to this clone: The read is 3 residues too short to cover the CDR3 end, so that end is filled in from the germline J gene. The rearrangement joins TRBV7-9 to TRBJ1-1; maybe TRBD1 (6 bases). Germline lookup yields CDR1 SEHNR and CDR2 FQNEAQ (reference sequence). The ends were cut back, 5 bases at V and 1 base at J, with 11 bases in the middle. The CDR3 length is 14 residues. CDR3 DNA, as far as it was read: TGTGCCAGCAGCAGGGTAGGGGGGAACACTGAA. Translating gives CASSRVGGNTE. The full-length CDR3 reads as CASSRVGGNTEAFF. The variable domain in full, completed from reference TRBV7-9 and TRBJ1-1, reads DTGVSQNPRHKITKRGQNVTFRCDPISEHNRLYWYRQTLGQGPEFLTYFQNEAQLEKSRLLSDRFSAERPKGSFSTLEIQRTEQGDSAMYLCASSRVGGNTEAFFGQGTRLTVV.

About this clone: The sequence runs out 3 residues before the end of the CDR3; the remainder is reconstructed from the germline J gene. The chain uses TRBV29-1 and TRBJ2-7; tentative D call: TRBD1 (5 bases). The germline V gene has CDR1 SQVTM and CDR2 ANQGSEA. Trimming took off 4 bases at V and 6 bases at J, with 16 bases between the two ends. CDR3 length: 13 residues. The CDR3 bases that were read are TGCAGCGTTGTCTCGTTAGGGGTCGGCGAG. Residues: CSVVSLGVGE. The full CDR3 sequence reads CSVVSLGVGEQYF.

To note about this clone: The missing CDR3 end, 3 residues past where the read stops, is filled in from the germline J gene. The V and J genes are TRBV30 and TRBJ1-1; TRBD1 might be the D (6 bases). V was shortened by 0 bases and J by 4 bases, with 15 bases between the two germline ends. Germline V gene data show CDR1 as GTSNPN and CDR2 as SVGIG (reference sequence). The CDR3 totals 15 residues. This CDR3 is CAWSVLWQGITEAFF. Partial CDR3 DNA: TGTGCCTGGAGTGTACTGTGGCAGGGGATCACTGAA. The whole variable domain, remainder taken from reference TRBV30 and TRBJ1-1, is SQTIHQWPATLVQPVGSPLSLECTVEGTSNPNLYWYRQAAGRGLQLLFYSVGIGQISSEVPQNLSASRPQDRQFILSSKKLLLSDSGFYLCAWSVLWQGITEAFFGQGTRLTVV.

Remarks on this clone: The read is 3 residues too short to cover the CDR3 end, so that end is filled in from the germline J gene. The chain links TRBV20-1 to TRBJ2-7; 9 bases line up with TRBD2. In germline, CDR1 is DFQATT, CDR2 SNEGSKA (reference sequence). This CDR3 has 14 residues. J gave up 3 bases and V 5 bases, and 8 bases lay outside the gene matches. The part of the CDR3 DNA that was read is TGCAGTGCTGAAAAGACTAGCGGAGGCTACGAG. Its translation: CSAEKTSGGYE. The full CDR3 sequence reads CSAEKTSGGYEQYF.

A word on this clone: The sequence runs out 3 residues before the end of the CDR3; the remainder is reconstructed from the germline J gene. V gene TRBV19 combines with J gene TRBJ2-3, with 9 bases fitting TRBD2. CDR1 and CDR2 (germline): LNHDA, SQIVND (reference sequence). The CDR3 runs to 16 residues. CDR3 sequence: CASSIESSGRGETQYF. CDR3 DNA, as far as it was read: TGTGCCAGTAGTATAGAAAGTAGCGGGAGAGGGGAGACG. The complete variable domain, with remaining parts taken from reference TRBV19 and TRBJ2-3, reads DGGITQSPKYLFRKEGQNVTLSCEQNLNHDAMYWYRQDPGQGLRLIYYSQIVNDFQKGDIAEGYSVSREKKESFPLTVTSAQKNPTAFYLCASSIESSGRGETQYFGPGTRLTVL.

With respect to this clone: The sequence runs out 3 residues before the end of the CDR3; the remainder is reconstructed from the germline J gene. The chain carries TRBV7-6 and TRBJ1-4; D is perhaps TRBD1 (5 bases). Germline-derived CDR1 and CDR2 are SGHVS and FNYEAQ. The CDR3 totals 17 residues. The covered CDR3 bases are TGTGCCAGCAGCTCCCGGCCAGGGCAGGACTATAATTCACCA. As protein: CASSSRPGQDYNSP. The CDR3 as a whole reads CASSSRPGQDYNSPLFF.

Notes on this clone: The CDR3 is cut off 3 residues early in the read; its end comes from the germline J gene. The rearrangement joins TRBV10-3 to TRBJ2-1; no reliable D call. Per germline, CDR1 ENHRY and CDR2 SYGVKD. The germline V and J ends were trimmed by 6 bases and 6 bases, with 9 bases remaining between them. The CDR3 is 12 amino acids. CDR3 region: CAISPSPNEQFF. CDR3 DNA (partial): TGTGCCATCAGCCCCTCCCCCAATGAG.

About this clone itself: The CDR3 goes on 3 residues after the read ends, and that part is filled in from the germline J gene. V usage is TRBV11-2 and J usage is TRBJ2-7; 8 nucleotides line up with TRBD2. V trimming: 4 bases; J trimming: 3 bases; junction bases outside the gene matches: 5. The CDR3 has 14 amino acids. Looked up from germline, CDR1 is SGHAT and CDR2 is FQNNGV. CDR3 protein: CASSSPGLGYEQYF. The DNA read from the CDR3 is TGTGCCAGCAGCTCACCGGGACTAGGCTACGAG.

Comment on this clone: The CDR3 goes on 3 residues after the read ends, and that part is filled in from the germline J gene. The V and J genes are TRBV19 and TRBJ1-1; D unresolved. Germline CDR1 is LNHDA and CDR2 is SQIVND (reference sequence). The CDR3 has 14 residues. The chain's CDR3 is CASSVAAYRRGAFF. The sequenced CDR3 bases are TGTGCCAGTAGTGTCGCGGCCTACCGCCGGGGA. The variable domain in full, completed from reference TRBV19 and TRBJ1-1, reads DGGITQSPKYLFRKEGQNVTLSCEQNLNHDAMYWYRQDPGQGLRLIYYSQIVNDFQKGDIAEGYSVSREKKESFPLTVTSAQKNPTAFYLCASSVAAYRRGAFFGQGTRLTVV.

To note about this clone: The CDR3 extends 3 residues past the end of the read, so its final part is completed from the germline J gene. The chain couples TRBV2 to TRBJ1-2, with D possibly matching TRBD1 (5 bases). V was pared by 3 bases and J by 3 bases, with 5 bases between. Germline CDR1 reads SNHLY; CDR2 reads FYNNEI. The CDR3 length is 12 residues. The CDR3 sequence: CASSETDYGYTF. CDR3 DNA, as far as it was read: TGTGCCAGCAGTGAGACAGACTATGGC.